The entry below describes one TCR beta chain. Its specificity is not known. This entry belongs to a study of T cell responses to AZD1222 COVID-19 vaccine. Points from the study as a whole: Spike as a whole was targeted by vaccine-associated CD4 TCRs, dominant at 160-218 and 743-854. There were repertoire samples only from the period after the peak T cell response. Spike-specific TCR depth and breadth grew after two AZD1222 doses.

Germline V gives CDR1 SGHRS, CDR2 YFSETQ. V was clipped by 2 bases and J by 0 bases, with 12 bases between them. The CDR3 contains 17 residues. The method was immunoSEQ multiplex PCR; TCRdb's version includes in-frame clones alone and lacks a portion of them. The sample shows 80,000 to 90,000 clones, roughly 88% of them seen only once. This specimen was peripheral blood, taken on day 0 of MenACWY control vaccination. This receptor was identified in an adult in good health. J is TRBJ2-6 and V is TRBV5-1; no definite D call. This CDR3 reads CASSFTNELSGANVLTF. CDR3 sequence (DNA): TGCGCCAGCAGCTTTACAAACGAACTCTCTGGGGCCAACGTCCTGACTTTC.